This T cell receptor (beta chain) appears in the sequencing data of a study of cytomegalovirus exposure and HLA in healthy donors. Unmatched junction bases numbered 8, after V lost 0 bases and J lost 1 base. The CDR3 length is 17 residues. Germline V gene sequence: CDR1 SGHRS, CDR2 YFSETQ. PCR used 60 Vbeta primers and 13 Jbeta primers. Profiling relied on immunoSEQ multiplex PCR, and the TCRdb table lists in-frame clones only, not all of them. The sample has just under 250,000 clones, 82% seen once. This clone was detected once. The sequence was obtained from a woman in her thirties or forties in good health and CMV-seropositive. The source material was PBMCs. The chain has TRBV5-1 and TRBJ2-7, with 9 bases aligning to TRBD1. CDR3 region: CASSLASGTGYSYEQYF. Here the CDR3 DNA reads TGCGCCAGCAGCTTGGCTTCCGGGACAGGGTATTCCTACGAGCAGTACTTC.